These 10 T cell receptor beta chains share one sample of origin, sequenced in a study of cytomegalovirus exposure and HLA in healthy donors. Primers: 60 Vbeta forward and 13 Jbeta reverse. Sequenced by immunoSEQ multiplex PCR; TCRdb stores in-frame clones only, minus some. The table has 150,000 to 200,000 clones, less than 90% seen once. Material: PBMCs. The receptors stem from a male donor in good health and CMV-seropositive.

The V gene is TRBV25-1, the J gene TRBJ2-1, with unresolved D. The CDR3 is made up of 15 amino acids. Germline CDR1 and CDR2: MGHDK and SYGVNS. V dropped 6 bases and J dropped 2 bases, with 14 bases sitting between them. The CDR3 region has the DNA TGTGCCAGCAGCCAATCTAGTTTGGCCTACAATGAGCAGTTCTTC. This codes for CASSQSSLAYNEQFF.

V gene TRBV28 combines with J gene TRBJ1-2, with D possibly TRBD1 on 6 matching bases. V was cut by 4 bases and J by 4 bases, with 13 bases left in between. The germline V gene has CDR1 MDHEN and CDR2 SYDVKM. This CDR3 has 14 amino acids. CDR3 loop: CASSSRGQGYGYTF. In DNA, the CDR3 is TGTGCCAGCAGTTCGCGGGGGCAGGGCTATGGCTACACCTTC.

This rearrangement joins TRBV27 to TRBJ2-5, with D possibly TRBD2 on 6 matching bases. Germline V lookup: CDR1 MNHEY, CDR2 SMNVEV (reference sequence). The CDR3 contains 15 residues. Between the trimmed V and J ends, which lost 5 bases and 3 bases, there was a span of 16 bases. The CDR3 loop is CASSPLGRGEETQYF. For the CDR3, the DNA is TGTGCCAGCAGTCCTTTGGGTCGCGGGGAAGAGACCCAGTACTTC.

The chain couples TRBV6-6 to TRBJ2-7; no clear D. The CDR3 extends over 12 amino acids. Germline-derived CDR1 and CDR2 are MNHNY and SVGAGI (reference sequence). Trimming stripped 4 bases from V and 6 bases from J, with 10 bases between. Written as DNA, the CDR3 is TGTGCCAGCAGTTTACTCCTCGGCGAGCAGTACTTC. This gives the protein CASSLLLGEQYF.

The CDR3 region is CASFDVGSYNEQFF. As DNA, the CDR3 is TGTGCCAGCTTTGACGTGGGGAGTTACAATGAGCAGTTCTTC. V gene TRBV28 combines with J gene TRBJ2-1; D is perhaps TRBD2 (5 bases). CDR1 and CDR2 (germline): MDHEN, SYDVKM. V was pared by 8 bases and J by 4 bases, with 15 bases between. The CDR3 runs 14 residues. The full variable domain, completed using reference TRBV28 and TRBJ2-1, is DVKVTQSSRYLVKRTGEKVFLECVQDMDHENMFWYRQDPGLGLRLIYFSYDVKMKEKGDIPEGYSVSREKKERFSLILESASTNQTSMYLCASFDVGSYNEQFFGPGTRLTVL.

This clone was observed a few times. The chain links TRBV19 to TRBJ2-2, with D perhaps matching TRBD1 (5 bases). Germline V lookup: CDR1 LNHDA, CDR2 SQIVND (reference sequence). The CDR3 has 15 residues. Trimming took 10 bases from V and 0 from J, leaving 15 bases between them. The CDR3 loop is CATPQGATNTGELFF. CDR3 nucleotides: TGTGCCACCCCCCAGGGTGCAACGAACACCGGGGAGCTGTTTTTT.

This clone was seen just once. CDR3 loop: CAWSVQSYEQYF. For the CDR3, the DNA is TGTGCCTGGAGTGTACAGTCCTACGAGCAGTACTTC. V is TRBV30 and J is TRBJ2-7; D is undetermined. This CDR3 contains 12 residues. Germline loops: CDR1 GTSNPN, CDR2 SVGIG (reference sequence). Trimming stripped 0 bases from V and 1 base from J, with 4 bases between.

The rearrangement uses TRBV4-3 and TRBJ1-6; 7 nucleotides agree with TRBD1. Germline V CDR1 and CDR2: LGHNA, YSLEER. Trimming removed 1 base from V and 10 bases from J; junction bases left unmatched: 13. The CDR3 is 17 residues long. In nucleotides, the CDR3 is TGCGCCAGCAGCCAAGCCCGGGGACAGCCGGCAGGATCACCCCTCCACTTT. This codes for CASSQARGQPAGSPLHF.

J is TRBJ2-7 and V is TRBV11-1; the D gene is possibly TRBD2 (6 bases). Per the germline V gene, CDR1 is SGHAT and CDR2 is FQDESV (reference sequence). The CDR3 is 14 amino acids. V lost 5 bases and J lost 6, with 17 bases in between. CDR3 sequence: CASSRPPGVGEQYF. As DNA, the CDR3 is TGTGCCAGCAGCCGCCCCCCGGGAGTAGGCGAGCAGTACTTC. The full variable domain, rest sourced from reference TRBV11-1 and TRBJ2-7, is EAEVAQSPRYKITEKSQAVAFWCDPISGHATLYWYRQILGQGPELLVQFQDESVVDDSQLPKDRFSAERLKGVDSTLKIQPAELGDSAMYLCASSRPPGVGEQYFGPGTRLTVT.

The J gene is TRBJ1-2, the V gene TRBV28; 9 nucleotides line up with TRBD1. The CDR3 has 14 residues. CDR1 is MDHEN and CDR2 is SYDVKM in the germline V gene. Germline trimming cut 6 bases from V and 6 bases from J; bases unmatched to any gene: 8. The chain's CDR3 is CASRLIRQGDGYTF. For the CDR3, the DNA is TGTGCCAGCAGATTAATCAGACAGGGGGATGGCTACACCTTC.